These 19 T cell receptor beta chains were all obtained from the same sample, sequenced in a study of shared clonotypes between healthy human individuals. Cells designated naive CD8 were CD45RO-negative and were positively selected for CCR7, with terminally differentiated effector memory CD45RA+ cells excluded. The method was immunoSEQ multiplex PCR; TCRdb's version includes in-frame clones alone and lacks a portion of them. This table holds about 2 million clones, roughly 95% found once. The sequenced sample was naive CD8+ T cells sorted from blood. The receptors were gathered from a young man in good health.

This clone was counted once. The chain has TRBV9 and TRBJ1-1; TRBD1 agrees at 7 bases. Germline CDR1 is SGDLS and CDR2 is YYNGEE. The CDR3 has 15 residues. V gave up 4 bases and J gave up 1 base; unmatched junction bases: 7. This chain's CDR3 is CASSPGTAQNTEAFF. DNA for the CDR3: TGTGCCAGCAGCCCTGGGACAGCACAGAACACTGAAGCTTTCTTT.

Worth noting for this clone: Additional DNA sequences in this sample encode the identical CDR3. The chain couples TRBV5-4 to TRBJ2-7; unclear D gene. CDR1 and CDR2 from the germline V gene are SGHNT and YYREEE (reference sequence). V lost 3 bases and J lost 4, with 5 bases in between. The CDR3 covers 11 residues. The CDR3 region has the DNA TGTGCCAGCAGCTCGAATTACGAGCAGTACTTC. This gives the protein CASSSNYEQYF. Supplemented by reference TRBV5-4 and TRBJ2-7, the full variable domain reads ETGVTQSPTHLIKTRGQQVTLRCSSQSGHNTVSWYQQALGQGPQFIFQYYREEENGRGNFPPRFSGLQFPNYSSELNVNALELDDSALYLCASSSNYEQYFGPGTRLTVT.

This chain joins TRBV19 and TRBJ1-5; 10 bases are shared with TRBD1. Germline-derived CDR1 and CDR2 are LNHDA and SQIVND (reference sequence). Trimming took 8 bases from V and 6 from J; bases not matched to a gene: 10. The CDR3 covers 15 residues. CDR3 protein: CASFEPGQGSQPQHF. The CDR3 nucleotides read TGTGCCAGTTTTGAACCGGGACAGGGGTCTCAGCCCCAGCATTTT.

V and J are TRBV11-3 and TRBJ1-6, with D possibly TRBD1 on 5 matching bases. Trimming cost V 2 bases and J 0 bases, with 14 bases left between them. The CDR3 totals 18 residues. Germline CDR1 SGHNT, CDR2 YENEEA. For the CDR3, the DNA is TGTGCCAGCAGCTTATTCTACGACAGAATCTCCTATAATTCACCCCTCCACTTT. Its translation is CASSLFYDRISYNSPLHF.

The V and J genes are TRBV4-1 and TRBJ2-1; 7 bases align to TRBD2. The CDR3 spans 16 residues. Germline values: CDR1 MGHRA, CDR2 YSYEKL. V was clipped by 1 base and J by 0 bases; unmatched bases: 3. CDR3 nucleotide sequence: TGCGCCAGCAGCCAAGCCGGGACTACCTCCTACAATGAGCAGTTCTTC. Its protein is CASSQAGTTSYNEQFF.

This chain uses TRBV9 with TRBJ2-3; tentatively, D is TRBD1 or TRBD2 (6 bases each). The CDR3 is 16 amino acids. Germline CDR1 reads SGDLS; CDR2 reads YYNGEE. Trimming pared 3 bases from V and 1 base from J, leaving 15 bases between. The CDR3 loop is CASSERGGSGTDTQYF. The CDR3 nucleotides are TGTGCCAGCAGCGAGCGAGGGGGGTCGGGCACAGATACGCAGTATTTT.

CDR3: CASSDYNAGEQFF. CDR3 bases: TGTGCCAGCAGTGATTACAATGCAGGAGAGCAGTTCTTC. The V and J genes are TRBV25-1 and TRBJ2-1; D unclear. The CDR3 runs 13 residues. The V end was cut by 3 bases, the J end by 10 bases, with 13 bases between. Germline CDR1 and CDR2: MGHDK and SYGVNS.

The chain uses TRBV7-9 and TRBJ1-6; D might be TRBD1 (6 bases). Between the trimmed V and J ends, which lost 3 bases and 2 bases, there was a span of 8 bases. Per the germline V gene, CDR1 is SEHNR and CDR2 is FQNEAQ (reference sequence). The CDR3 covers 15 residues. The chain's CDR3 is CASSLGTPYNSPLHF. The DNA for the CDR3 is TGTGCCAGCAGCTTGGGGACACCCTATAATTCACCCCTCCACTTT.

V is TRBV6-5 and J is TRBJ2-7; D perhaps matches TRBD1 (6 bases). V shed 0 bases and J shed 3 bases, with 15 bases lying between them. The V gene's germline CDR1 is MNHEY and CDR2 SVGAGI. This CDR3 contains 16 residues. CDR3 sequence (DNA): TGTGCCAGCAGTTACTCTTCTGGACAGAGACTCTACGAGCAGTACTTC. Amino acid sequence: CASSYSSGQRLYEQYF.

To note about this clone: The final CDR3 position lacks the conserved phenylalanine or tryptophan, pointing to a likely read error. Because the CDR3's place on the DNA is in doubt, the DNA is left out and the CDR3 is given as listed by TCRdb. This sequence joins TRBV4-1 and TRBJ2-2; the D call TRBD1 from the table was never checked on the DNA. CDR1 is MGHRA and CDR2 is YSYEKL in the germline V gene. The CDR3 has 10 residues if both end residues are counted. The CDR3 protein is CASSRPKRTG.

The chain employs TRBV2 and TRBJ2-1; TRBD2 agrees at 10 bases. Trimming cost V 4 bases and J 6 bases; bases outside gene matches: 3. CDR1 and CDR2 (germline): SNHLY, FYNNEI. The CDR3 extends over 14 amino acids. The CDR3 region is CASSAAGGSNEQFF. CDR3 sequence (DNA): TGTGCCAGCAGTGCAGCGGGAGGGAGCAATGAGCAGTTCTTC.

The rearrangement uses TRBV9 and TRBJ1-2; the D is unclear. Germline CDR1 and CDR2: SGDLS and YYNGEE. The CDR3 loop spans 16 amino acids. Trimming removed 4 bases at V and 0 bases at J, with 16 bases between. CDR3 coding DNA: TGTGCCAGCAGCCCCCTCCGGGCGCAAGCTAACTATGGCTACACCTTC. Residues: CASSPLRAQANYGYTF.

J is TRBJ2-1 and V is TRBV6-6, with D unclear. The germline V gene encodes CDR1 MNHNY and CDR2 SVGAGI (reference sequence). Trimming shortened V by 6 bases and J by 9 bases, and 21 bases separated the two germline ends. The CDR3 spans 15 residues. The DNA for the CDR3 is TGTGCCAGCAGCTCCATCGGCGGTACAACGGGTGAGCAGTTCTTC. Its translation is CASSSIGGTTGEQFF.

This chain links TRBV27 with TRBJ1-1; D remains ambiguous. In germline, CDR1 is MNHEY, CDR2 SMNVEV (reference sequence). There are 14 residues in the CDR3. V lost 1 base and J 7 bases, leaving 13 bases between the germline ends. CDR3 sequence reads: CASSLLPDRVEAFF. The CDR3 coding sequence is TGTGCCAGCAGTTTATTACCCGATAGGGTTGAAGCTTTCTTT.

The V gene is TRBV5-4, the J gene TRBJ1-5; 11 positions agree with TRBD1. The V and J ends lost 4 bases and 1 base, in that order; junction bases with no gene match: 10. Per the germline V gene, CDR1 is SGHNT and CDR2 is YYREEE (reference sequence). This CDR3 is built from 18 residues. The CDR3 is CASSLRDRGYFSNQPQHF. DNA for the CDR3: TGTGCCAGCAGCCTCCGGGACAGGGGGTACTTCAGCAATCAGCCCCAGCATTTT.

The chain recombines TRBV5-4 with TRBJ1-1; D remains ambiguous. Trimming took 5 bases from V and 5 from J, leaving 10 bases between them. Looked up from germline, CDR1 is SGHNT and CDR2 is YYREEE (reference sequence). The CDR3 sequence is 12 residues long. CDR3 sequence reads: CASSYGWTEAFF. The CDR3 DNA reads TGTGCCAGCAGTTACGGGTGGACTGAAGCTTTCTTT.

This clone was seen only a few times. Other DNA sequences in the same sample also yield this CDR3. In DNA, the CDR3 is TGTGCCAGCAGCGTAGGGATTATGAACACTGAAGCTTTCTTT. As protein: CASSVGIMNTEAFF. This chain connects TRBV9 to TRBJ1-1, with unresolved D. Trimming stripped 0 bases from V and 0 bases from J, with 6 bases between. Germline CDR1 is SGDLS and CDR2 is YYNGEE. The CDR3 runs to 14 residues.

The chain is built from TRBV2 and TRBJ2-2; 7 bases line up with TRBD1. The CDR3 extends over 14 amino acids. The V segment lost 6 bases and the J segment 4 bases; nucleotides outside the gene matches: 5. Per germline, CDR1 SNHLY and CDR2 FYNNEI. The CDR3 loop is CASRLGQPTGELFF. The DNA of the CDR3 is TGTGCCAGCAGATTGGGACAGCCCACCGGGGAGCTGTTTTTT.

The CDR3 protein is CASSIWQGSEAFF. The CDR3 DNA reads TGTGCCAGTAGTATATGGCAGGGGTCTGAAGCTTTCTTT. The J gene is TRBJ1-1, the V gene TRBV19; tentative D call: TRBD1 (6 bases). V gave up 2 bases and J gave up 6 bases, with 10 bases separating them. From germline, CDR1 is LNHDA and CDR2 SQIVND (reference sequence). The CDR3 runs 13 residues.